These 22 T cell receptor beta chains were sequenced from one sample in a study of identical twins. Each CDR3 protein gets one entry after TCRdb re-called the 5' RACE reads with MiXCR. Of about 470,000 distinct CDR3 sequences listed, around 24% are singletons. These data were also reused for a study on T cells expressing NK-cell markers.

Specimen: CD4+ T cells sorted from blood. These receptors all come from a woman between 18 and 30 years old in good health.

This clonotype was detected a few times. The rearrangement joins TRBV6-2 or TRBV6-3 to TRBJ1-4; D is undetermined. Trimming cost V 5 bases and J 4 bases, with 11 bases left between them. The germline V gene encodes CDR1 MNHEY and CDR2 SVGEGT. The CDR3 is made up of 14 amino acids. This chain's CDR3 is CASSLRTYNEKLFF. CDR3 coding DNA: TGTGCCAGCAGTCTTCGGACCTATAATGAAAAACTGTTTTTT.

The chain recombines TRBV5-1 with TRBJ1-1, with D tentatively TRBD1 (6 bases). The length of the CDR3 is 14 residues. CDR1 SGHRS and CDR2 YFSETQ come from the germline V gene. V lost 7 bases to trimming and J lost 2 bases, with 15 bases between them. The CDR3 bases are TGCGCCAGCGTGGGGAAGGGGGGAAACACTGAAGCTTTCTTT. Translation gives CASVGKGGNTEAFF.

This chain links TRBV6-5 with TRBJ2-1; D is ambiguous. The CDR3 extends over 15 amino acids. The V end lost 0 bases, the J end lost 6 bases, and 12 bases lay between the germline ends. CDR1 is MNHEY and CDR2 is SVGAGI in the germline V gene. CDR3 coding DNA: TGTGCCAGCAGTTACTCTTCGACCCGCCCCAATGAGCAGTTCTTC. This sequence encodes CASSYSSTRPNEQFF.

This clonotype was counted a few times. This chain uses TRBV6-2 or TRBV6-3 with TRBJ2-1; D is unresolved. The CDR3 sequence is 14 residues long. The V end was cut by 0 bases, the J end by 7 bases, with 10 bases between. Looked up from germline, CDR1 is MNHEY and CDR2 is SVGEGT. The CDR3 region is CASSYSSLENEQFF. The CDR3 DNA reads TGTGCCAGCAGTTACTCGAGTCTAGAAAATGAGCAGTTCTTC.

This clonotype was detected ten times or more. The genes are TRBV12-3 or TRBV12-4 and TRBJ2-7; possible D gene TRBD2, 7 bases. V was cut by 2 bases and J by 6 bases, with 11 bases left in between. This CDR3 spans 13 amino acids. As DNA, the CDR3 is TGTGCCAGCAGTTTATTCGGGGGGCGCGAGCAGTACTTC. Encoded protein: CASSLFGGREQYF.

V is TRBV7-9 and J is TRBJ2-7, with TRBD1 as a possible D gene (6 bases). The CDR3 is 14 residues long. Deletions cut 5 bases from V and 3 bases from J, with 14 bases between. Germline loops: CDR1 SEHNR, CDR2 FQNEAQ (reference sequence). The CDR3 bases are TGTGCCAGCAGCCGACAGGAGGCAATCTACGAGCAGTACTTC. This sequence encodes CASSRQEAIYEQYF.

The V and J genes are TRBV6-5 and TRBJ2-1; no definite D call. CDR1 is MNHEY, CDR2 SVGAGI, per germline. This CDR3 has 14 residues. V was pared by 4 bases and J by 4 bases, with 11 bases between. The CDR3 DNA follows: TGTGCCAGCAGTTCCCGACCCCAATACAATGAGCAGTTCTTC. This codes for CASSSRPQYNEQFF.

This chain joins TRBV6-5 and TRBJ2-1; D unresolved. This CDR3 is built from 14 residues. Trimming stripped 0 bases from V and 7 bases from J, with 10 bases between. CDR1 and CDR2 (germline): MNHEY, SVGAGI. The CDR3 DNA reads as TGTGCCAGCAGTTACTCTTTCGGCAGTAATGAGCAGTTCTTC. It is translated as CASSYSFGSNEQFF.

In nucleotides, the CDR3 is TGTGCCAGCAGCGTAGCTAGCGGGGGATACTCCTACAATGAGCAGTTCTTC. It yields the protein CASSVASGGYSYNEQFF. This sequence joins TRBV9 and TRBJ2-1; 10 positions agree with TRBD2. Losses at the gene ends were 0 bases for V and 0 bases for J; bases not matched to a gene: 3. Germline loops: CDR1 SGDLS, CDR2 YYNGEE. This CDR3 comprises 17 residues.

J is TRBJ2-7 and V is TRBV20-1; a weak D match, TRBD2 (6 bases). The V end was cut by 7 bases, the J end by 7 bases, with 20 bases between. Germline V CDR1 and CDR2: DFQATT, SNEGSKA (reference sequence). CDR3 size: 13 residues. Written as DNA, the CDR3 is TGCAGTGTAACTCTAGGTAGCGGTCTTGAGCAGTACTTC. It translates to CSVTLGSGLEQYF.

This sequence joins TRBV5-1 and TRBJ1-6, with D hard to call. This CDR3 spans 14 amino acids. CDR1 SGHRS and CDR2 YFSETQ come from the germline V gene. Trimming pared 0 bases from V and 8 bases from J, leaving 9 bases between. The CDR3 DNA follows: TGCGCCAGCAGCTTGGACGACGGGTATTCACCCCTCCACTTT. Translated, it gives CASSLDDGYSPLHF.

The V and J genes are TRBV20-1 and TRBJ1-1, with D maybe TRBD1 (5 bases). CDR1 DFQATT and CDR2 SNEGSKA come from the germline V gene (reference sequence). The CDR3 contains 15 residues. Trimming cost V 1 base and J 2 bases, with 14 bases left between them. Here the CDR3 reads CSARALGGVNTEAFF. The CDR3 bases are TGCAGTGCTAGAGCTCTGGGGGGGGTAAACACTGAAGCTTTCTTT.

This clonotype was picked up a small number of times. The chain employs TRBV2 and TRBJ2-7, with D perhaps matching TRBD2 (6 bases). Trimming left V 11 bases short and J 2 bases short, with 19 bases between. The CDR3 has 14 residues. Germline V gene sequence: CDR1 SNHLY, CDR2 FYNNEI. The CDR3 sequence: CAGKNRTTTYEQYF. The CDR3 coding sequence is TGTGCCGGAAAAAATCGGACTACCACCTACGAGCAGTACTTC.

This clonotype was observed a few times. CDR3 residues: CASSLARADNGYTF. For the CDR3, the DNA is TGCGCCAGCAGCTTGGCCAGGGCCGATAATGGCTACACCTTC. The chain links TRBV5-1 to TRBJ1-2; TRBD1 might be the D (5 bases). This CDR3 contains 14 residues. V lost 0 bases, J lost 6 bases, and 12 bases lay in between. In germline, CDR1 is SGHRS, CDR2 YFSETQ.

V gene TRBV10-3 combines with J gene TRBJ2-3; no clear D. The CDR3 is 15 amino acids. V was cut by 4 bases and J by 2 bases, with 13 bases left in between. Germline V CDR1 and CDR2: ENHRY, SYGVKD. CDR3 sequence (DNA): TGTGCCATCAGTGCTTCTGCGGCCGACACAGATACGCAGTATTTT. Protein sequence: CAISASAADTDTQYF.

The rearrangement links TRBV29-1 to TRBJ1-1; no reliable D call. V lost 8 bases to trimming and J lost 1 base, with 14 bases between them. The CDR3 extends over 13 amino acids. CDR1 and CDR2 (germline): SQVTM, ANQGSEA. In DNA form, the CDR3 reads TGCAGCCCCTACGTTCACAAGAACACTGAAGCTTTCTTT. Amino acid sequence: CSPYVHKNTEAFF.

The CDR3 loop is CASSYSIRTRRAREQYF. CDR3 DNA: TGTGCCAGCAGTTACTCGATTCGAACACGGAGGGCCAGGGAGCAGTACTTC. The chain uses TRBV6-2 or TRBV6-3 and TRBJ2-7; weak D call: TRBD2 (6 bases). In germline, CDR1 is MNHEY, CDR2 SVGEGT. The CDR3 length is 17 residues. V was trimmed by 0 bases and J by 7 bases, leaving 22 bases between them.

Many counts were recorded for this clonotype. The CDR3 reads CASSSQGLGEQYF. For the CDR3, the DNA is TGTGCCAGCAGTTCACAGGGTTTAGGGGAGCAGTACTTC. The V and J genes are TRBV6-5 and TRBJ2-7; D is perhaps TRBD1 (6 bases). Germline loops: CDR1 MNHEY, CDR2 SVGAGI. The CDR3 contains 13 residues. V was shortened by 4 bases and J by 7 bases, with 14 bases between the two germline ends.

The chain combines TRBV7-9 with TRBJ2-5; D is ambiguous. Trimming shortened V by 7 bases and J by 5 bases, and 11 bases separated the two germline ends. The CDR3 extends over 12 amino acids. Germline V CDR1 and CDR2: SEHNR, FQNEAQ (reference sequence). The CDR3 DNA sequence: TGTGCCAGCAACATAAACGAGGAGACCCAGTACTTC. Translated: CASNINEETQYF.

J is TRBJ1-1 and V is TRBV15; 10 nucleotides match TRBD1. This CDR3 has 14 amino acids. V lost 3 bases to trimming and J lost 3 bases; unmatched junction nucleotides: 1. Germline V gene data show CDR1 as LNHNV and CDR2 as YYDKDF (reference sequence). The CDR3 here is CATSRTGGYTEAFF. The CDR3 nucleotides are TGTGCCACCAGCAGGACAGGGGGCTACACTGAAGCTTTCTTT.

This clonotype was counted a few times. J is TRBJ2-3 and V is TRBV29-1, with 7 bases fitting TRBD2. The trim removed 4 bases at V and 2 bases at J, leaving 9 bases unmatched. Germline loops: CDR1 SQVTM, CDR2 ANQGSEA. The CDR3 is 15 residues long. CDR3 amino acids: CSVGRAGIDTDTQYF. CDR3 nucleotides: TGCAGCGTTGGGCGAGCGGGGATAGACACAGATACGCAGTATTTT.

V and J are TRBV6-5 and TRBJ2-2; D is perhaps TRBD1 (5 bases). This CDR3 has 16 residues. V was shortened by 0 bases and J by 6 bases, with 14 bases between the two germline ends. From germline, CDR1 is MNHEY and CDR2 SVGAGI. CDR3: CASSYSIAGKAGELFF. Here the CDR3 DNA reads TGTGCCAGCAGTTACTCGATCGCAGGGAAGGCCGGGGAGCTGTTTTTT.